Listed here are 15 T cell receptor beta chains from one sample, sequenced in a study of CD8 T cells in ankylosing spondylitis. General study findings and limits: Within ankylosing spondylitis blood, a TCR beta motif made up of under 10 highly homologous variants appeared to be characteristic.

These receptors have no identified antigens. TCRdb reanalysed the 5' RACE reads using MiXCR and keeps one entry per CDR3 protein. The sample lists more than 500,000 distinct CDR3 sequences; 5.3% were seen once. The sequenced material came from blood, either unsorted or a sorted T cell fraction (not recorded which). These receptors were taken from a male donor with ankylosing spondylitis.

The chain joins TRBV7-8 to TRBJ1-1, with D unresolved. Germline-derived CDR1 and CDR2 are SGHVS and FQNEAQ. The length of the CDR3 is 14 residues. V lost 6 bases and J lost 2, with 13 bases in between. DNA for the CDR3: TGTGCCAGCAGATTGGGCACAGATAACACTGAAGCTTTCTTT. Its protein is CASRLGTDNTEAFF.

The CDR3 bases are TGTGCCAGCAGCCCCCGGTCGACCTACGAGCAGTACTTC. Protein: CASSPRSTYEQYF. V usage is TRBV7-9 and J usage is TRBJ2-7, with no clear D. Trimming removed 5 bases from V and 2 bases from J, with 10 bases in between. CDR1 is SEHNR, CDR2 FQNEAQ, per germline (reference sequence). This CDR3 region has 13 residues.

This clonotype was seen many times. The rearrangement uses TRBV28 and TRBJ1-1; D is ambiguous. The CDR3 loop spans 11 amino acids. Trimming cost V 7 bases and J 6 bases, with 9 bases left between them. CDR1 and CDR2 (germline): MDHEN, SYDVKM. CDR3 coding DNA: TGTGCCAGCAACCAATGGGCTGAAGCTTTCTTT. Its translation is CASNQWAEAFF.

Ten or more counts support this clonotype. This chain joins TRBV5-1 and TRBJ2-2; D is perhaps TRBD2 (6 bases). Trimming removed 1 base at V and 0 bases at J, with 7 bases between. Germline CDR1 reads SGHRS; CDR2 reads YFSETQ. CDR3 length equals 15 residues. The CDR3 DNA reads as TGCGCCAGCAGCTTGCCTAGCGCGAACACCGGGGAGCTGTTTTTT. Translating gives CASSLPSANTGELFF.

This clonotype was picked up many times. The chain has TRBV27 and TRBJ2-7; D might be TRBD1 or TRBD2, each matching 5 bases. V lost 4 bases to trimming and J lost 4 bases, with 20 bases between them. CDR1 and CDR2 (germline): MNHEY, SMNVEV (reference sequence). CDR3 size: 16 residues. This CDR3 is CASSSSTGTYYYEQYF. CDR3 DNA sequence: TGTGCCAGCAGTTCATCCACCGGGACGTACTATTACGAGCAGTACTTC.

This clonotype was picked up many times. J is TRBJ2-7 and V is TRBV10-3; D perhaps matches TRBD1 (6 bases). This CDR3 has 14 residues. Germline V gene lookup returns CDR1 ENHRY and CDR2 SYGVKD. V gave up 6 bases and J gave up 3 bases, with 15 bases separating them. The CDR3 DNA follows: TGTGCCATCAGCCCTAGACAGGCGGGCTACGAGCAGTACTTC. Its protein is CAISPRQAGYEQYF.

This clonotype was detected ten times or more. The chain couples TRBV27 to TRBJ1-1, with 12 positions matching TRBD1. Looked up from germline, CDR1 is MNHEY and CDR2 is SMNVEV (reference sequence). V was clipped by 6 bases and J by 3 bases; unmatched bases: 5. This CDR3 is 15 amino acids long. The CDR3 here is CASSRGTGGHTEAFF. The CDR3 DNA follows: TGTGCCAGCAGCCGTGGGACAGGGGGCCACACTGAAGCTTTCTTT.

This clonotype has a count of ten or more. The rearrangement joins TRBV4-3 to TRBJ1-2; D ambiguous. This CDR3 has 14 residues. Germline V gene data show CDR1 as LGHNA and CDR2 as YSLEER. The V end lost 6 bases, the J end lost 7 bases, and 18 bases lay between the germline ends. CDR3 protein: CASSRASRRGGYTF. CDR3 sequence (DNA): TGCGCCAGCAGTCGGGCTTCTAGGAGAGGTGGCTACACCTTC.

This clonotype was seen ten or more times. The rearrangement joins TRBV5-1 to TRBJ2-7; 7 positions match TRBD2. The germline V gene has CDR1 SGHRS and CDR2 YFSETQ. Germline trimming cut 2 bases from V and 2 bases from J; bases unmatched to any gene: 4. The CDR3 consists of 14 residues. The CDR3 is CASSLAGRAYEQYF. In DNA form, the CDR3 reads TGCGCCAGCAGCTTAGCGGGGAGGGCCTACGAGCAGTACTTC.

This clonotype was detected ten times or more. This chain links TRBV20-1 with TRBJ2-4; TRBD2 matches 7 bases. Per germline, CDR1 DFQATT and CDR2 SNEGSKA (reference sequence). V lost 3 bases and J lost 2; bases outside the gene matches: 7. CDR3 length equals 15 residues. The DNA of the CDR3 is TGCAGTGCTAGTGCGGGGGTAGTATCCAAAAACATTCAGTACTTC. Encoded protein: CSASAGVVSKNIQYF.

This clonotype has at least ten counts. V is TRBV7-2 and J is TRBJ1-2, with D maybe TRBD1 (5 bases). The V and J ends lost 6 bases and 4 bases respectively, with 12 bases between them. The CDR3 is made up of 13 amino acids. CDR1 and CDR2 from the germline V gene are SGHTA and FQGNSA. The CDR3 sequence: CASRGGLIYGYTF. CDR3 coding DNA: TGTGCCAGCAGGGGGGGACTGATCTATGGCTACACCTTC.

This clonotype was observed at least ten times. The rearrangement uses TRBV7-9 and TRBJ2-7, with TRBD1 matching 8 bases. Germline V gene data show CDR1 as SEHNR and CDR2 as FQNEAQ (reference sequence). The trim removed 3 bases at V and 0 bases at J, leaving 4 bases unmatched. The length of the CDR3 is 15 residues. The CDR3 here is CASSFRDRNSYEQYF. The DNA for the CDR3 is TGTGCCAGCAGCTTCCGGGACAGGAACTCCTACGAGCAGTACTTC.

This clonotype appeared many times. The V call is TRBV7-9, the J call TRBJ1-5; D unclear. V was shortened by 5 bases and J by 5 bases, with 7 bases between the two germline ends. The CDR3 spans 12 residues. Per germline, CDR1 SEHNR and CDR2 FQNEAQ (reference sequence). CDR3 sequence reads: CASSQVDQPQHF. The CDR3 DNA sequence: TGTGCCAGCAGCCAGGTTGATCAGCCCCAGCATTTT.

In its sample, this clonotype was seen many times. This sequence joins TRBV5-1 and TRBJ1-1; D gene uncertain. Trimming removed 2 bases from V and 2 bases from J, with 7 bases in between. The germline V gene encodes CDR1 SGHRS and CDR2 YFSETQ. The CDR3 extends over 13 amino acids. CDR3 nucleotide sequence: TGCGCCAGCAGCTTAGCGGACAACACTGAAGCTTTCTTT. Translated: CASSLADNTEAFF. The full variable domain, rest sourced from reference TRBV5-1 and TRBJ1-1, is KAGVTQTPRYLIKTRGQQVTLSCSPISGHRSVSWYQQTPGQGLQFLFEYFSETQRNKGNFPGRFSGRQFSNSRSEMNVSTLELGDSALYLCASSLADNTEAFFGQGTRLTVV.

The table lists this clonotype with a few counts. The V call is TRBV5-6, the J call TRBJ2-7, with 8 bases identical to TRBD2. CDR1 and CDR2 (germline): SGHDT, YYEEEE. V trimming: 5 bases; J trimming: 7 bases; junction bases outside the gene matches: 17. The CDR3 runs 16 residues. Here the CDR3 reads CASRYTGTRSSWEQYF. DNA of the CDR3: TGTGCCAGCAGGTACACCGGGACTAGATCGTCGTGGGAGCAGTACTTC.